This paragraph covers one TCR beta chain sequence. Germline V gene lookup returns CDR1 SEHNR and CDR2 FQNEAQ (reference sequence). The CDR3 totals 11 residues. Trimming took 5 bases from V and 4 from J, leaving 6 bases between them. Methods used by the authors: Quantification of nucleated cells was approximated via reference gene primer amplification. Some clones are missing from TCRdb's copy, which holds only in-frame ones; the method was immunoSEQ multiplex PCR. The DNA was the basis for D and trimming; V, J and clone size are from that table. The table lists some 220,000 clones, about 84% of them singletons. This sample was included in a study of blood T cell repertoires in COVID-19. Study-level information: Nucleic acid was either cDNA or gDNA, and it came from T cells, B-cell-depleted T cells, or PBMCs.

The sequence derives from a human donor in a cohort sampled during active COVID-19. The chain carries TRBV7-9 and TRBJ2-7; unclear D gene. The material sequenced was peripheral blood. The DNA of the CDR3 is TGTGCCAGCAGCGAACAGTACGAGCAGTACTTC. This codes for CASSEQYEQYF.